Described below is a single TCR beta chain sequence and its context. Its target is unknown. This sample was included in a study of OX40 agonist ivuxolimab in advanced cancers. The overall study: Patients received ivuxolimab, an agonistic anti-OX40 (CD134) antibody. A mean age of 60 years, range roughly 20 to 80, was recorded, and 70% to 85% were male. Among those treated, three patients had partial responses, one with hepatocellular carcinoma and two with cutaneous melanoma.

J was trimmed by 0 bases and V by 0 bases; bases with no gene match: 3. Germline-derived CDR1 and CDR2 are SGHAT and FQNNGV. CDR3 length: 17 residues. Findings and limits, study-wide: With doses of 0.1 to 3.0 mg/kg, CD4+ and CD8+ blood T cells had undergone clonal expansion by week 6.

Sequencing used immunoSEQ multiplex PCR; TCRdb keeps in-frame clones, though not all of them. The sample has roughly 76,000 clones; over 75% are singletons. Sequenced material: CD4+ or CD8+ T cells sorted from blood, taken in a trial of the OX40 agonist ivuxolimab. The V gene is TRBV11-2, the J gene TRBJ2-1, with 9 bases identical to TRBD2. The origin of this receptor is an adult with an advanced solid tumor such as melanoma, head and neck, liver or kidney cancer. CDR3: CASSLDSGRSSYNEQFF. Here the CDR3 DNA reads TGTGCCAGCAGCTTAGATAGCGGGAGATCCTCCTACAATGAGCAGTTCTTC.